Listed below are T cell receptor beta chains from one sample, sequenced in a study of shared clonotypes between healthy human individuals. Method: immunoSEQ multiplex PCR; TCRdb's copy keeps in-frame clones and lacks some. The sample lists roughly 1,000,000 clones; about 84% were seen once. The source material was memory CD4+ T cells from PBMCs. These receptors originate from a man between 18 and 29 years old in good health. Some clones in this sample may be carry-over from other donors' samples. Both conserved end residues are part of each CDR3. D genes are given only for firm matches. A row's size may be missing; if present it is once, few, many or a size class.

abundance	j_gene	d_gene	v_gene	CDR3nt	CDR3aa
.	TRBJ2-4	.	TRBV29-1	TGCAGCGTTGGGGGAGGGGACAGAGACATTCAGTACTTC	CSVGGGDRDIQYF
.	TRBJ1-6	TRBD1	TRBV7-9	TGTGCCAGCAGCTATGGACAGGTCTTGGGATCACCCCTCCACTTT	CASSYGQVLGSPLHF
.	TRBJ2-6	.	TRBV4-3	TGCGCCAGCAGCCAACCGGGCCACCCAACTGGGGCCAACGTCCTGACTTTC	CASSQPGHPTGANVLTF
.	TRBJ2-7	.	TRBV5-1	TGCGCCAGCAGCTTGGAATCCGGTTACGACTACGAGCAGTACTTC	CASSLESGYDYEQYF
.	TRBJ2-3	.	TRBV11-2	TGTGCCAGCAGCTGGAGCACAGATACGCAGTATTTT	CASSWSTDTQYF
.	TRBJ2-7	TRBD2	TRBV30	TGTGCCTGGAGCGTCCTAGCGGGACTTTCCTACTTC	CAWSVLAGLSYF
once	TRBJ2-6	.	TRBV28	TGTGCCAGCACCGTTACCCCGTGGGGAAATCCCCCTGGGGCCAACGTCCTGACTTTC	CASTVTPWGNPPGANVLTF
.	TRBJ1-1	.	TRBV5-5	TGTGCCAGCAGGCCGGGACAAATGAACACTGAAGCTTTCTTT	CASRPGQMNTEAFF
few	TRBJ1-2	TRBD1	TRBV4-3	TGCGCCAGCAGCCAAGAAAGGGGACAGAACATTAACTATGGCTACACCTTC	CASSQERGQNINYGYTF
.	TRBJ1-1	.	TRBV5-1	TGCGCCAGCAGCTTCCAGGGTTCTACTGAAGCTTTCTTT	CASSFQGSTEAFF
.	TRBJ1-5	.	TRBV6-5	TGTGCCAGCAGTTACAGTAGCAATCAGCCCCAGCATTTT	CASSYSSNQPQHF
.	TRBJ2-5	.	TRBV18	TGTGCCAGCTCACCAAAAGGAATCTCGAAAGAGACCCAGTACTTC	CASSPKGISKETQYF
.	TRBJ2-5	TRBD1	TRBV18	TGTGCCAGCTCACCACTCCCGGGACAGGGGGAGACCCAGTACTTC	CASSPLPGQGETQYF
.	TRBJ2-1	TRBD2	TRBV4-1	TGCGCCAGCAGCCAAGATGCCGGGACTAGCCTAGGAAATGAGCAGTTCTTC	CASSQDAGTSLGNEQFF
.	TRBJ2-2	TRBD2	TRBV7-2	TGTGCCAGCAGCTTAGCGCTAGCGGGAGTCGGGACCGGGGAGCTGTTTTTT	CASSLALAGVGTGELFF
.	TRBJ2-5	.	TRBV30	TGTGCCTGGACTCCCCGGGGGGAGACCCAGTACTTC	CAWTPRGETQYF
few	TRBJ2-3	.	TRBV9	TGTGCCAGCAGCCCAGGACAGCGGGGTGCAGATACGCAGTATTTT	CASSPGQRGADTQYF
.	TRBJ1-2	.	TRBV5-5	TGTGCCAGCAGCTTGGCATGGGGCAGCAACTATGGCTACACCTTC	CASSLAWGSNYGYTF
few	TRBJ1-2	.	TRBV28	TGTGCCAGCAGTCCCACTACTAACTATGGCTACACCTTC	CASSPTTNYGYTF
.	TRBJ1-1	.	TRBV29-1	TGCAGCGGCCTCAGGGGATTGAACACTGAAGCTTTCTTT	CSGLRGLNTEAFF
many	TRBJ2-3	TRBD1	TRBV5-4	TGTGCCAGCAGCTTGGACCGGACAGGGCAGGCAGATACGCAGTATTTT	CASSLDRTGQADTQYF
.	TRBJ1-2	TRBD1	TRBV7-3	TGTGCCAGCAGCCAAGGGACAGGGGATGGCTACACCTTC	CASSQGTGDGYTF
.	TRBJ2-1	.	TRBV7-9	TGTGCCAGCAGCTTAGGGGCCGGGGGCAACAATGAGCAGTTCTTC	CASSLGAGGNNEQFF
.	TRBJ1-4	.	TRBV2	TGTGCCAGCAGGGGCACAGGGCAAGGAGAAAAACTGTTTTTT	CASRGTGQGEKLFF
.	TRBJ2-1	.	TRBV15	TGTGCCACCAGCAGGGGTAAGGCATACAATGAGCAGTTCTTC	CATSRGKAYNEQFF
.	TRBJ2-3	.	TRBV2	TGTGCCAGCGTTCAGGGTAGCACAGATACGCAGTATTTT	CASVQGSTDTQYF
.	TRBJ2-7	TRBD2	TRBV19	TGTGCCAGTAGTAGTAGTGGGAGGGCGCAGTACTTC	CASSSSGRAQYF
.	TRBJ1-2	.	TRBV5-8	TGTGCCCACACTAAATCACCGGGGATCCGAGGCTACACCTTC	CAHTKSPGIRGYTF
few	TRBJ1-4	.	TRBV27	TGTGCCAGCGCGAGCATCCAACTTACTATCGGAAAACTGTTTTTT	CASASIQLTIGKLFF
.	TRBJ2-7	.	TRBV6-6	TGTGCCAGCACCCCCGGGACGGGAACCTACGAGCAGTACTTC	CASTPGTGTYEQYF
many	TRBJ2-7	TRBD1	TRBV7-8	TGTGCCAGCAGCTTTGGGGCAGGGGGTTCGTACGAGCAGTACTTC	CASSFGAGGSYEQYF
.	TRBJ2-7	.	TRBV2	TGTGCCAGCATTAGCAGGAACGGAGCCTACGAGCAGTACTTC	CASISRNGAYEQYF
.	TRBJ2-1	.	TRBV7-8	TGTGCCAGCAGCTTAGACCCAGCTATTTGGTTCTTC	CASSLDPAIWFF
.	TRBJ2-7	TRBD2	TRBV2	TGTGCCAGCAAACCGGGACTAGAGGGCGAGCAGTACTTC	CASKPGLEGEQYF
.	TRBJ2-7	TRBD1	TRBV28	TGTGCCAGCAGTATCGGCCGACGGGACAGGACCTACGAGCAGTACTTC	CASSIGRRDRTYEQYF
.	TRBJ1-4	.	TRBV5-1	TGCGCCAGCAGCTTTGAGGGGATGGGTAATGAAAAACTGTTTTTT	CASSFEGMGNEKLFF
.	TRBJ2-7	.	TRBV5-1	TGCGCCAGCAGCCGCACCCCTGACGGCTCCTACGAGCAGTACTTC	CASSRTPDGSYEQYF
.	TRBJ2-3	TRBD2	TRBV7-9	TGTGCCAGCAGCCGACTCGGGGGGACAGATACGCAGTATTTT	CASSRLGGTDTQYF
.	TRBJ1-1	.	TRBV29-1	TGCAGCGTTGTACAACAGGTGAACACTGAAGCTTTCTTT	CSVVQQVNTEAFF
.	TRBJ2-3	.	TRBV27	TGTGCCAGCAGTCCCAAGTTTGCGACTACGCAGTATTTT	CASSPKFATTQYF
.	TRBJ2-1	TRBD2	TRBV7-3	TGTGCCAGCAGCTTAGGGTCAGCTAGCGGGAGGAATTATCGGTTCTTC	CASSLGSASGRNYRFF
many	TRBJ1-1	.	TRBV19	TGTGCCAGTAGTATCCGGGAACGGGCTGAAGCTTTCTTT	CASSIRERAEAFF